This T cell receptor beta chain was observed in a study of blood T cell repertoires in COVID-19. Study-wide background: From T cells, B-cell-depleted T cells, or PBMCs came the material, which was cDNA or gDNA.

V shed 2 bases and J shed 11 bases, with 22 bases lying between them. This CDR3 comprises 16 residues. Germline V gives CDR1 SEHNR, CDR2 FQNEAQ (reference sequence). Original data processing: Nucleated cell counts were estimated from reference gene primer amplification. TCRdb's copy holds only in-frame clones and misses some; the assay was immunoSEQ multiplex PCR. V, J and clone size reflect that table, while D and trimming were determined from the DNA. The sample consists of 35,000 to 50,000 clones, about nine tenths of them appearing once. V gene TRBV7-9 combines with J gene TRBJ2-4; perhaps TRBD1 as D (5 bases). This clonotype was obtained from a human donor in a cohort sampled during active COVID-19. Sequences were obtained from peripheral blood. The CDR3 sequence: CASSLRWGSLTEVQYF. In nucleotides, the CDR3 is TGTGCCAGCAGCTTAAGGTGGGGCTCCTTAACTGAGGTTCAGTACTTC.